Detailed here is one T cell receptor (beta chain). This sample stems from a study of blood T cells in healthy people across ages. V was cut by 2 bases and J by 11 bases, with 24 bases left in between. The germline V gene encodes CDR1 MNHEY and CDR2 SVGEGT. The CDR3 loop spans 16 amino acids. The authors ran a second PCR of roughly 6 to 12 cycles using a sample-barcoded 5' primer and a J-beta primer mix. TCRdb reanalysed the 5' RACE reads using MiXCR and keeps one entry per CDR3 protein. The sample holds about 1,400,000 distinct CDR3 sequences; approximately 59% are singletons and the top ten take about 6.3%.

The clonotype originates from a man aged 18 to 35 in good health. Input material: blood. The chain carries TRBV6-2 or TRBV6-3 and TRBJ1-1; tentatively, D is TRBD1 (6 bases). The CDR3, as DNA: TGTGCCAGCAGTTACGGTATTGCAGGGGAGCGGGAGAAGGCTTTCTTT. The encoded protein is CASSYGIAGEREKAFF.